The source of this TCR beta chain is a study of T-cell reconstitution after alpha-beta-depleted transplantation in children. Study-wide results and limits: Several hundred expanded graft clones reportedly supplied alpha-beta T cells about two months after transplant. One year after transplant, T-cell counts and diversity came mostly from newly produced T cells.

The sample holds many counts of this clonotype. Its antigen remains unidentified. The germline gives CDR1 MDHEN, CDR2 SYDVKM. V lost 7 bases, J lost 7 bases, and 20 bases lay in between. This CDR3 comprises 15 residues. Construction of the TCRbeta library involved unique molecular identifiers. In TCRdb, the PCR reads were re-called with MiXCR into one record per CDR3 protein. Of some 200,000 distinct CDR3 sequences listed, 5.5% to 7% are singletons. The sequence came from a girl in the first two years of life with combined immunodeficiency, due to receive a stem cell transplant. Material: PBMCs, obtained before TCRalphabeta/CD19-depleted stem cell transplant. V gene TRBV28 combines with J gene TRBJ2-1; D is perhaps TRBD2 (5 bases). The CDR3 bases are TGTGCCAGCAATTTGCATCCCGGGGAACGGAATGAGCAGTTCTTC. The encoded protein is CASNLHPGERNEQFF.